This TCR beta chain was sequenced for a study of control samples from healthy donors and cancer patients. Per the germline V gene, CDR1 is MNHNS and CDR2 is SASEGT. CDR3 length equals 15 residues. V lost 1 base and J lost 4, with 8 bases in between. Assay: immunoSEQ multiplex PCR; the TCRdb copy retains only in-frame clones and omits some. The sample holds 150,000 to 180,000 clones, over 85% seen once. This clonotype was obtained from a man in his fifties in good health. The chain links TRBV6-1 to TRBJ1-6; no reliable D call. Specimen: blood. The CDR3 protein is CASSEDPGYNSPLHF. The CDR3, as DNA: TGTGCCAGCAGTGAAGACCCGGGTTATAATTCACCCCTCCACTTT.